This TCR beta chain was observed in a study of T-cell memory formation after mild COVID-19. The wider study: Largely, the TCR clusters proved donor specific.

Findings and caveats of the study: A subset of responding clones appeared in pre-infection memory, suggesting cross-reactive memory joined. Clones that contracted from day 15 to 85 were balanced CD4/CD8, while later expanders leaned CD4+.

A few counts support this clonotype. Antigen: not known. Using its own MiXCR run on the 5' RACE reads, TCRdb lists one record per CDR3 protein. The data show fewer than 700,000 distinct CDR3 sequences, roughly 17% seen once. The TCR comes from an adult woman who had mild COVID-19 (a few samples of this study predate the infection). Cell type and time point are not known. Sequenced sample: PBMCs or a T cell subset sorted from them (not recorded which).

This CDR3 is CSVYTGLGKFF. CDR3 in DNA: TGCAGCGTATATACAGGGTTGGGGAAGTTCTTC. V gene TRBV29-1 combines with J gene TRBJ2-1; possible D gene TRBD1, 6 bases. Germline V gives CDR1 SQVTM, CDR2 ANQGSEA. CDR3 size: 11 residues. V was cut by 6 bases and J by 14 bases, with 17 bases left in between.